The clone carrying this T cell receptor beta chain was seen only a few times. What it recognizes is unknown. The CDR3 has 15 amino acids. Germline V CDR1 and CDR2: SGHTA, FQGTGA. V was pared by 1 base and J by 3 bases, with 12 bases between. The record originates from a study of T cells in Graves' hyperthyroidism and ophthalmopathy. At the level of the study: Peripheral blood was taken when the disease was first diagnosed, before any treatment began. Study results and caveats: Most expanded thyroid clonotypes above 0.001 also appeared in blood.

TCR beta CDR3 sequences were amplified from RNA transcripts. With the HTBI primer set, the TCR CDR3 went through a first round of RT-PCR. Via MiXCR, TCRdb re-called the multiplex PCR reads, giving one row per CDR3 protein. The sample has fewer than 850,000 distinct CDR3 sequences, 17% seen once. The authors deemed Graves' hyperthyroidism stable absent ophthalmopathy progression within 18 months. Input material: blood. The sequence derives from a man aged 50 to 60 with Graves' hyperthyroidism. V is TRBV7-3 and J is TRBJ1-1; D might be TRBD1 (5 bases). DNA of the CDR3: TGTGCCAGCAGCTTAATCCCCGGACATGACACTGAAGCTTTCTTT. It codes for CASSLIPGHDTEAFF. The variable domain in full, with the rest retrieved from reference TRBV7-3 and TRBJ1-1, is GAGVSQTPSNKVTEKGKYVELRCDPISGHTALYWYRQSLGQGPEFLIYFQGTGAADDSGLPNDRFFAVRPEGSVSTLKIQRTERGDSAVYLCASSLIPGHDTEAFFGQGTRLTVV.